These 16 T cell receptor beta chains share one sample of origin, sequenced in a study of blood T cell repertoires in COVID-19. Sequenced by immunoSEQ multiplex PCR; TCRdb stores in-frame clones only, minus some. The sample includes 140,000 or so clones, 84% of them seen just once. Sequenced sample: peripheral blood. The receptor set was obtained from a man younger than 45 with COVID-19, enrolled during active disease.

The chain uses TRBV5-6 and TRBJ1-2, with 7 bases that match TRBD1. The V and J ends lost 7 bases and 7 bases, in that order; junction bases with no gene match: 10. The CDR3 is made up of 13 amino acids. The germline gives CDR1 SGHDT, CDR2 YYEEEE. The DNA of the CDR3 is TGTGCCAGCCGCTGGAAAGGGGGCGGTGGCTACACCTTC. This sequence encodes CASRWKGGGGYTF.

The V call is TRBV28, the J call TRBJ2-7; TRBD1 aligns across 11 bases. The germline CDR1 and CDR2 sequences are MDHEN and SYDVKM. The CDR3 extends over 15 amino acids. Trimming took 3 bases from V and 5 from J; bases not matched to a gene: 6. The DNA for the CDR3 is TGTGCCAGCAGTTTTGGGGGACAGGGGGTCCACGAGCAGTACTTC. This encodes CASSFGGQGVHEQYF. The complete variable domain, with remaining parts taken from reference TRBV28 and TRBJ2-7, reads DVKVTQSSRYLVKRTGEKVFLECVQDMDHENMFWYRQDPGLGLRLIYFSYDVKMKEKGDIPEGYSVSREKKERFSLILESASTNQTSMYLCASSFGGQGVHEQYFGPGTRLTVT.

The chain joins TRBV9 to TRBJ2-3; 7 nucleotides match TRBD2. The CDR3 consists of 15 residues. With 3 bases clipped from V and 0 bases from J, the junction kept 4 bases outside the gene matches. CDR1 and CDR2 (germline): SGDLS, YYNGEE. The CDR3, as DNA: TGTGCCAGCAGCGGAGCGGGGTGGAGCACAGATACGCAGTATTTT. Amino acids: CASSGAGWSTDTQYF.

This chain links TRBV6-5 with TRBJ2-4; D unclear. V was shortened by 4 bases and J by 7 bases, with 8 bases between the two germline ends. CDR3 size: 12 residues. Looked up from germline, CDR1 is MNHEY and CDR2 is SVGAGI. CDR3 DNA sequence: TGTGCCAGCAGTTCCTCCTATAACATTCAGTACTTC. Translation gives CASSSSYNIQYF.

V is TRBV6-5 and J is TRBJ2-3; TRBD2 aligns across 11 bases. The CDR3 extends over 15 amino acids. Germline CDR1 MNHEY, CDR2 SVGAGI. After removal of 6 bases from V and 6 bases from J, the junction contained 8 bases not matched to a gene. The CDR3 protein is CASRQLAGASDTQYF. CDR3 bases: TGTGCCAGCAGACAACTAGCGGGAGCGTCGGATACGCAGTATTTT.

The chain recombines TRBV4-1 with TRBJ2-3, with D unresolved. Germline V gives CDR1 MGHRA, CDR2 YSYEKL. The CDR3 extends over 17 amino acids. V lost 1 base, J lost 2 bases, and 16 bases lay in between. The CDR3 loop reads CASSQATTRSLTDTQYF. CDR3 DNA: TGCGCCAGCAGCCAAGCGACCACGAGGTCCCTCACAGATACGCAGTATTTT.

CDR3 in DNA: TGTGCCAGCAGCGTCGGGACTAGCGGAGAGACCCAGTACTTC. It specifies CASSVGTSGETQYF. This rearrangement joins TRBV9 to TRBJ2-5; the match to TRBD2 covers 11 bases. The CDR3 has 14 residues. CDR1 is SGDLS, CDR2 YYNGEE, per germline. J gave up 4 bases and V 2 bases, and 1 base lay outside the gene matches.

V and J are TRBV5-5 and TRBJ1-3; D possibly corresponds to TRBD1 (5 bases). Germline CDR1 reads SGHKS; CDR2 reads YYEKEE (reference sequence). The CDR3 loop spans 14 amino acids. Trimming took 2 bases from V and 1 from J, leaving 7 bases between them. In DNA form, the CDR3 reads TGTGCCAGCAGCTTTGGGGCTTCTGGAAACACCATATATTTT. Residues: CASSFGASGNTIYF.

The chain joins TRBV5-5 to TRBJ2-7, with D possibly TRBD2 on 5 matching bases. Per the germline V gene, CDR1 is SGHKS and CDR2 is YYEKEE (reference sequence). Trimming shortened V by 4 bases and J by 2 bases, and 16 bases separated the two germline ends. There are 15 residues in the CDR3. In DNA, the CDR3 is TGTGCCAGCAGCCAACTCGGACGGGGAACCTACGAGCAGTACTTC. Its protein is CASSQLGRGTYEQYF.

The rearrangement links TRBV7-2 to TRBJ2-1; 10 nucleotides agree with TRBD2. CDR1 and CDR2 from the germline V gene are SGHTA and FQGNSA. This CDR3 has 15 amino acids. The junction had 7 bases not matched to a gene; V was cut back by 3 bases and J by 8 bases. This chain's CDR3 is CASSFSSGSLDEQFF. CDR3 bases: TGTGCCAGCAGCTTTTCTAGCGGGAGTTTGGATGAGCAGTTCTTC.

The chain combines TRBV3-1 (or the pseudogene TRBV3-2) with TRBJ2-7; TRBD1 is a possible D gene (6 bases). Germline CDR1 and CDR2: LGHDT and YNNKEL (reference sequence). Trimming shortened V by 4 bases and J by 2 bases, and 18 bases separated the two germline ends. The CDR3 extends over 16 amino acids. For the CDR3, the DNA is TGTGCCAGCAGCCTTGAGGGACAAAGGTCAGCCTACGAGCAGTACTTC. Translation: CASSLEGQRSAYEQYF.

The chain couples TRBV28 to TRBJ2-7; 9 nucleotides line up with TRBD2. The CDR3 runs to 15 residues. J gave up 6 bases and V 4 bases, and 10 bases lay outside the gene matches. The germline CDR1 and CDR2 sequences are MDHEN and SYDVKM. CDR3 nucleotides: TGTGCCAGCAGTTCGGCCGGGACTAGCACACGCGAGCAGTACTTC. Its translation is CASSSAGTSTREQYF.

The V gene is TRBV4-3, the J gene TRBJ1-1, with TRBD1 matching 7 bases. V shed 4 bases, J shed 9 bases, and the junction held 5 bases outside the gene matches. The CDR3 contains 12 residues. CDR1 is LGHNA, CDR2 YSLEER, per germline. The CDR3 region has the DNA TGCGCCAGCAGCCTCCAACAGGGGAAAGCTTTCTTT. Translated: CASSLQQGKAFF.

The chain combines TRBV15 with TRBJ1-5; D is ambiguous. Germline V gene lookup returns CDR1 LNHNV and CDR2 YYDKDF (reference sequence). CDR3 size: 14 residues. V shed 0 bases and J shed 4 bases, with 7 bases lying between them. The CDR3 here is CATSRDGGNQPQHF. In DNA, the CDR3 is TGTGCCACCAGCAGAGATGGCGGGAATCAGCCCCAGCATTTT.

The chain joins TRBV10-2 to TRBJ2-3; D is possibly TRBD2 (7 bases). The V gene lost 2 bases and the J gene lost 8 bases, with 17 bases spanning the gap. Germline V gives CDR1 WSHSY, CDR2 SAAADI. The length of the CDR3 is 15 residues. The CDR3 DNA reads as TGCGCCAGCAGTGAGGGAGGCGGGAGAGGGGGTACGCAGTATTTT. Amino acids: CASSEGGGRGGTQYF.

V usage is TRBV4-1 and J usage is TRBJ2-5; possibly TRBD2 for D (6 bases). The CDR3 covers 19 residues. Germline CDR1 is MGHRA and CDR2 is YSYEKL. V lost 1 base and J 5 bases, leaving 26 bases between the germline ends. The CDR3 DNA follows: TGCGCCAGCAGCCAAGTGACCGGCTCTAGCGAAGGGGTCCGTGAGACCCAGTACTTC. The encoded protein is CASSQVTGSSEGVRETQYF.